This T cell receptor beta chain emerged from a study of CD8+ T cells in alopecia areata. Study-level findings and limits: Scalp samples also yield sequences of resident alphabeta T cells from normal skin. There was only one nonresponder, so it was unclear how baseline CD8+ expansion relates to response.

Looked up from germline, CDR1 is SEHNR and CDR2 is FQNEAQ (reference sequence). The CDR3 totals 15 residues. V dropped 8 bases and J dropped 5; count of bases not matched to a gene: 9. Reverse transcribed after extraction, RNA yielded cDNA as the sequencing template. This table comes from immunoSEQ multiplex PCR, and its TCRdb copy is limited to in-frame clones, with some not included. The table lists about 270,000 clones, around three fifths of them singletons. Described treatment: oral pan-JAK inhibitor, 5-10 mg twice daily. Punch biopsies of lesional scalp, plus peripheral blood, were taken from alopecia areata patients. On this clone: Its specificity is unknown.

The sample was CD4+ T cells sorted from blood, taken at roughly week 52, from a patient treated with tofacitinib. The V and J genes are TRBV7-9 and TRBJ2-3, with 11 bases aligning to TRBD1. The sequence came from a human donor with alopecia areata. The CDR3: CASLGTGTGGDTQYF. CDR3 nucleotides: TGTGCCAGCTTAGGAACCGGGACAGGGGGAGATACGCAGTATTTT.